This entry lists 2 T cell receptor beta chains sequenced from one sample in a study of shared clonotypes between healthy human individuals. This table comes from immunoSEQ multiplex PCR, and its TCRdb copy is limited to in-frame clones, with some not included. The sample lists some 2,000,000 clones, approximately 96% occurring once. Sequences were obtained from naive CD4+ T cells sorted from blood. The subset: CD45RA+ positively selected. The receptors come from a man between 18 and 35 years old in good health.

The chain couples TRBV2 to TRBJ2-2; TRBD1 matches at 9 bases. The ends lost 6 bases at V and 0 bases at J; junction bases unmatched: 2. CDR1 SNHLY and CDR2 FYNNEI come from the germline V gene. The CDR3 extends over 15 amino acids. As DNA, the CDR3 is TGTGCCAGCAGAGACAGGGGGACGAACACCGGGGAGCTGTTTTTT. Residues: CASRDRGTNTGELFF.

The V and J genes are TRBV7-3 and TRBJ2-2; 7 bases map to TRBD2. The CDR3 sequence is 14 residues long. J was trimmed by 5 bases and V by 2 bases; bases with no gene match: 2. CDR1 and CDR2 (germline): SGHTA, FQGTGA. The CDR3 loop reads CASSLAGGTGELFF. The CDR3 DNA follows: TGTGCCAGCAGCTTAGCCGGGGGGACCGGGGAGCTGTTTTTT.